This T cell receptor (beta chain) is from a study of cytomegalovirus exposure and HLA in healthy donors. On the study more broadly: Findings of an earlier analysis included about 100 million unique TCR beta sequences from some 180 million T cells.

A note on this clone: Its target is not known.

13 Jbeta primers and 60 Vbeta primers were used for the PCR. Sequencing was performed with immunoSEQ multiplex PCR; in TCRdb, only in-frame clones are kept and a portion is missing. Seen here are roughly 160,000 clones, roughly 76% observed once, and the top ten hold around 14%. Findings of the study overall: Researchers reported from a later analysis that most CMV-associated TCR beta chains appeared HLA-restricted.

Material for sequencing was PBMCs. This TCR was recovered from a woman aged 45-65 years in good health and CMV-seronegative.

CDR3 in DNA: TGTGCCAGCAGTCCTCGGGAAGGGAGATATGGCTACACCTTC. This codes for CASSPREGRYGYTF. The J gene is TRBJ1-2, the V gene TRBV28; D gene uncertain. The CDR3 sequence is 14 residues long. CDR1 is MDHEN, CDR2 SYDVKM, per germline. The germline V and J ends were trimmed by 5 bases and 5 bases, with 15 bases remaining between them.